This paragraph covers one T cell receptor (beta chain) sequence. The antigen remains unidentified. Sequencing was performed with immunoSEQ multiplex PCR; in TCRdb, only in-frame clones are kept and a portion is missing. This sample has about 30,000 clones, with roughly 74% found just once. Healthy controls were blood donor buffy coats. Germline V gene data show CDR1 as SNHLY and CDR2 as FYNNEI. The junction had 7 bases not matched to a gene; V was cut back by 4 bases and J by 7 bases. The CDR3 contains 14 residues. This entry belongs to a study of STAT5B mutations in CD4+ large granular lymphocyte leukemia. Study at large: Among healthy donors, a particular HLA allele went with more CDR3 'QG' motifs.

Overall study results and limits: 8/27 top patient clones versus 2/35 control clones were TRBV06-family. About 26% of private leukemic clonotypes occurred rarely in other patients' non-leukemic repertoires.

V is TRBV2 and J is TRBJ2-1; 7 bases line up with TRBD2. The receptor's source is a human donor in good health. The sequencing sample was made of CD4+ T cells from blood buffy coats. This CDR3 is CASSAAGVRNEQFF. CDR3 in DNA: TGTGCCAGCAGTGCGGCGGGAGTCAGGAATGAGCAGTTCTTC. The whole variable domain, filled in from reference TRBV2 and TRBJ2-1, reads EPEVTQTPSHQVTQMGQEVILRCVPISNHLYFYWYRQILGQKVEFLVSFYNNEISEKSEIFDDQFSVERPDGSNFTLKIRSTKLEDSAMYFCASSAAGVRNEQFFGPGTRLTVL.